Following are 21 T cell receptor beta chains from one sample sequenced in a study of OX40 agonist ivuxolimab in advanced cancers. The repertoire was sequenced with immunoSEQ multiplex PCR; TCRdb's copy has only in-frame clones and lacks some. The sample has approximately 58,000 clones, about 91% seen once. This material consisted of CD4+ or CD8+ T cells sorted from blood, taken in a trial of the OX40 agonist ivuxolimab. The receptors shown here come from an adult with an advanced solid tumor such as melanoma, head and neck, liver or kidney cancer.

J is TRBJ2-3 and V is TRBV7-9; 10 bases map to TRBD2. CDR3 length equals 17 residues. CDR1 and CDR2 from the germline V gene are SEHNR and FQNEAQ (reference sequence). V lost 5 bases and J lost 0; bases outside the gene matches: 8. In nucleotides, the CDR3 is TGTGCCAGCAGCCCCGGGACTAGCGCCTTTAGCACAGATACGCAGTATTTT. This codes for CASSPGTSAFSTDTQYF.

The V call is TRBV30, the J call TRBJ2-1, with D unclear. CDR3 length equals 14 residues. The V gene's germline CDR1 is GTSNPN and CDR2 SVGIG (reference sequence). The V end was cut by 0 bases, the J end by 4 bases, with 10 bases between. DNA for the CDR3: TGTGCCTGGAGTGTACACTCGGAGTACAATGAGCAGTTCTTC. This gives the protein CAWSVHSEYNEQFF.

This rearrangement joins TRBV29-1 to TRBJ2-7; the D gene is possibly TRBD1 (6 bases). The germline V and J ends were trimmed by 2 bases and 5 bases, with 10 bases remaining between them. Germline V gene data show CDR1 as SQVTM and CDR2 as ANQGSEA. The CDR3 totals 12 residues. The chain's CDR3 is CSVEWGTNEQYF. In DNA form, the CDR3 reads TGCAGCGTTGAATGGGGGACAAACGAGCAGTACTTC.

V usage is TRBV7-9 and J usage is TRBJ2-7; D call uncertain. The CDR3 length is 11 residues. V was trimmed by 2 bases and J by 7 bases, leaving 6 bases between them. Germline values: CDR1 SEHNR, CDR2 FQNEAQ (reference sequence). As DNA, the CDR3 is TGTGCCAGCAGCTTAACTGGGGAGCAGTACTTC. Protein product: CASSLTGEQYF.

This chain links TRBV19 with TRBJ1-1; D uncertain. Germline V gene lookup returns CDR1 LNHDA and CDR2 SQIVND (reference sequence). Trimming pared 10 bases from V and 11 bases from J, leaving 23 bases between. This CDR3 is 13 amino acids long. CDR3 region: CATSIGGGQEAFF. The CDR3 region has the DNA TGTGCCACCAGTATTGGAGGAGGGCAGGAGGCTTTCTTT.

J is TRBJ1-6 and V is TRBV4-1; D remains unclear. The germline gives CDR1 MGHRA, CDR2 YSYEKL. V was trimmed by 1 base and J by 8 bases, leaving 12 bases between them. There are 15 residues in the CDR3. The CDR3 here is CASSQGRKEYSPLHF. The CDR3 nucleotides read TGCGCCAGCAGCCAAGGCCGAAAGGAGTATTCACCCCTCCACTTT.

This clone was detected a few times. The V gene is TRBV7-2, the J gene TRBJ2-7; D is unclear. The germline V gene has CDR1 SGHTA and CDR2 FQGNSA. The CDR3 has 11 amino acids. V gave up 8 bases and J gave up 2 bases, with 7 bases separating them. CDR3 sequence reads: CASALTYEQYF. DNA of the CDR3: TGTGCCAGCGCACTCACCTACGAGCAGTACTTC. The variable domain in full, completed from reference TRBV7-2 and TRBJ2-7, reads GAGVSQSPSNKVTEKGKDVELRCDPISGHTALYWYRQSLGQGLEFLIYFQGNSAPDKSGLPSDRFSAERTGGSVSTLTIQRTQQEDSAVYLCASALTYEQYFGPGTRLTVT.

The chain joins TRBV7-9 to TRBJ1-1; D is ambiguous. From germline, CDR1 is SEHNR and CDR2 FQNEAQ (reference sequence). The germline V and J ends were trimmed by 3 bases and 1 base, with 6 bases remaining between them. The CDR3 runs to 13 residues. CDR3 sequence: CASSLVENTEAFF. DNA of the CDR3: TGTGCCAGCAGCTTGGTGGAGAACACTGAAGCTTTCTTT. Based on the CDR3 plus reference TRBV7-9 and TRBJ1-1, the full variable domain is DTGVSQNPRHKITKRGQNVTFRCDPISEHNRLYWYRQTLGQGPEFLTYFQNEAQLEKSRLLSDRFSAERPKGSFSTLEIQRTEQGDSAMYLCASSLVENTEAFFGQGTRLTVV.

The chain couples TRBV19 to TRBJ2-2, with 8 bases aligning to TRBD2. Germline CDR1 and CDR2: LNHDA and SQIVND (reference sequence). The CDR3 runs 15 residues. Unmatched junction bases numbered 9, after V lost 7 bases and J lost 5 bases. CDR3 sequence reads: CASKPGTSGTGELFF. DNA of the CDR3: TGTGCCAGTAAACCCGGGACTAGTGGGACCGGGGAGCTGTTTTTT.

The chain couples TRBV7-9 to TRBJ2-2; D ambiguous. V shed 3 bases and J shed 4 bases, with 9 bases lying between them. The CDR3 extends over 14 amino acids. Germline V gives CDR1 SEHNR, CDR2 FQNEAQ (reference sequence). The CDR3 DNA reads TGTGCCAGCAGCTTCTCGGGTGGCACCGGGGAGCTGTTTTTT. This codes for CASSFSGGTGELFF.

The chain has TRBV2 and TRBJ2-5; D might be TRBD1 (6 bases). The germline gives CDR1 SNHLY, CDR2 FYNNEI. The germline V and J ends were trimmed by 0 bases and 5 bases, with 13 bases remaining between them. The CDR3 length is 15 residues. This CDR3 reads CASSEAGHRVETQYF. CDR3 in DNA: TGTGCCAGCAGTGAAGCGGGCCACAGGGTGGAGACCCAGTACTTC. The full variable domain, completed using reference TRBV2 and TRBJ2-5, is EPEVTQTPSHQVTQMGQEVILRCVPISNHLYFYWYRQILGQKVEFLVSFYNNEISEKSEIFDDQFSVERPDGSNFTLKIRSTKLEDSAMYFCASSEAGHRVETQYFGPGTRLLVL.

The chain is built from TRBV6-1 and TRBJ1-2; 9 nucleotides match TRBD1. CDR1 is MNHNS and CDR2 is SASEGT in the germline V gene. V was clipped by 3 bases and J by 8 bases; unmatched bases: 7. The CDR3 loop spans 14 amino acids. The CDR3 spells CASSDDGTGHGYTF. CDR3 sequence (DNA): TGTGCCAGCAGTGATGATGGGACAGGGCACGGCTACACCTTC.

This chain joins TRBV7-9 and TRBJ2-1; a possible D gene is TRBD2 (7 bases). Germline-derived CDR1 and CDR2 are SEHNR and FQNEAQ (reference sequence). The CDR3 is 14 residues long. V was trimmed by 0 bases and J by 10 bases, leaving 13 bases between them. CDR3 bases: TGTGCCAGCAGCTTAGCGGGGGGGACAATGGAGCAGTTCTTC. Its translation: CASSLAGGTMEQFF. The full variable domain, completed using reference TRBV7-9 and TRBJ2-1, is DTGVSQNPRHKITKRGQNVTFRCDPISEHNRLYWYRQTLGQGPEFLTYFQNEAQLEKSRLLSDRFSAERPKGSFSTLEIQRTEQGDSAMYLCASSLAGGTMEQFFGPGTRLTVL.

The CDR3 reads CASKHSSGNTIYF. The CDR3 DNA sequence: TGTGCCAGTAAGCACAGCTCTGGAAACACCATATATTTT. The rearrangement uses TRBV19 and TRBJ1-3; D remains ambiguous. Germline-derived CDR1 and CDR2 are LNHDA and SQIVND (reference sequence). CDR3 length: 13 residues. V was clipped by 7 bases and J by 0 bases, with 7 bases between them.

The chain is built from TRBV7-2 and TRBJ2-1; 7 nucleotides align to TRBD2. The CDR3 consists of 15 residues. The germline V gene encodes CDR1 SGHTA and CDR2 FQGNSA. The V and J ends lost 3 bases and 3 bases, in that order; junction bases with no gene match: 5. The CDR3 DNA reads as TGTGCCAGCAGCTTCCGAATAGCGGGCTACAATGAGCAGTTCTTC. Translation gives CASSFRIAGYNEQFF.

This clone qualifies as medium-sized (0.01 to 0.1%). The chain joins TRBV27 to TRBJ1-2; 8 positions match TRBD1. Germline V gene data show CDR1 as MNHEY and CDR2 as SMNVEV (reference sequence). The CDR3 loop spans 15 amino acids. Germline trimming cut 3 bases from V and 4 bases from J; bases unmatched to any gene: 7. The DNA of the CDR3 is TGTGCCAGCAGTTTCCACGGACAGGGAAGCTATGGCTACACCTTC. Amino acids: CASSFHGQGSYGYTF.

This chain connects TRBV6-1 to TRBJ1-1; D remains ambiguous. V lost 7 bases to trimming and J lost 4 bases, with 16 bases between them. This CDR3 comprises 14 residues. Germline V gene lookup returns CDR1 MNHNS and CDR2 SASEGT. For the CDR3, the DNA is TGTGCCAGCAAGCCCTCTATTTCGAGCACTGAAGCTTTCTTT. Translation: CASKPSISSTEAFF.

The chain carries TRBV1 and TRBJ2-5; the DNA was not used to check the table's D call, TRBD2. TRBJ2-7 matches the DNA end more closely, so the J call is doubtful. TRBV1 is a pseudogene locus. The CDR3 consists of 11 residues. The CDR3 protein is CTSFVNYEQYF. Here the CDR3 DNA reads TGCACCAGTTTTGTAAACTACGAGCAGTACTTC.

The chain links TRBV28 to TRBJ1-5; D call uncertain. V dropped 8 bases and J dropped 2 bases, with 13 bases sitting between them. The germline V gene has CDR1 MDHEN and CDR2 SYDVKM. There are 14 residues in the CDR3. CDR3 bases: TGTGCCAGCCACCAGTCTAGCGGCAATCAGCCCCAGCATTTT. It specifies CASHQSSGNQPQHF.

The rearrangement joins TRBV7-2 to TRBJ2-5, with 11 bases aligning to TRBD2. Germline V gene sequence: CDR1 SGHTA, CDR2 FQGNSA. The CDR3 runs 15 residues. J was trimmed by 5 bases and V by 4 bases; bases with no gene match: 6. The CDR3: CASSSQIAGGETQYF. CDR3 sequence (DNA): TGTGCCAGCAGCTCCCAAATAGCGGGAGGGGAGACCCAGTACTTC.

The V and J genes are TRBV6-6 and TRBJ1-3; D not certain. Looked up from germline, CDR1 is MNHNY and CDR2 is SVGAGI (reference sequence). There are 16 residues in the CDR3. V shed 4 bases and J shed 2 bases, with 15 bases lying between them. The CDR3 DNA is TGTGCCAGCAGTTCCCAAGAGGCTGCTACTGGAAACACCATATATTTT. It codes for CASSSQEAATGNTIYF.